The 12 T cell receptor beta chains in this list originate from one sample, sequenced in a study of T cells in tuberculosis. This table comes from immunoSEQ multiplex PCR, and its TCRdb copy is limited to in-frame clones, with some not included. The data show about 30,000 clones, 80% to 95% seen once. Stated time point: new active TB diagnosis, blood taken before or within 7 days of starting treatment. Sequenced here: PBMCs, sampled at tuberculosis diagnosis. These receptor sequences come from an adult with tuberculosis.

The chain joins TRBV2 to TRBJ2-3; 8 positions match TRBD2. The length of the CDR3 is 15 residues. After removal of 1 base from V and 1 base from J, the junction contained 1 base not matched to a gene. The germline gives CDR1 SNHLY, CDR2 FYNNEI. The CDR3 region has the DNA TGTGCCAGCAGTGAAGGGCGGGGGGGCACAGATACGCAGTATTTT. The encoded protein is CASSEGRGGTDTQYF.

This sequence joins TRBV9 and TRBJ2-3, with 7 bases lining up with TRBD1. This CDR3 is built from 15 residues. V was clipped by 3 bases and J by 1 base; unmatched bases: 5. The germline gives CDR1 SGDLS, CDR2 YYNGEE. CDR3 nucleotide sequence: TGTGCCAGCAGCGCGACAGGGAGCGGCACAGATACGCAGTATTTT. Its protein product is CASSATGSGTDTQYF.

The gene calls are TRBV9 and TRBJ1-1; D possibly corresponds to TRBD1 (5 bases). Trimming stripped 2 bases from V and 2 bases from J, with 10 bases between. The CDR3 spans 14 residues. Germline CDR1 reads SGDLS; CDR2 reads YYNGEE. Here the CDR3 DNA reads TGTGCCAGCAGCGTTGTGACAGTTAACACTGAAGCTTTCTTT. This encodes CASSVVTVNTEAFF.

The CDR3 loop is CASSQKTGYYEQYF. DNA of the CDR3: TGCGCCAGCAGCCAGAAGACAGGATACTACGAGCAGTACTTC. This chain uses TRBV4-3 with TRBJ2-7, with TRBD1 as a possible D gene (6 bases). V gave up 3 bases and J gave up 3 bases, with 12 bases separating them. In germline, CDR1 is LGHNA, CDR2 YSLEER. CDR3 length equals 14 residues.

With regard to this clone: A junction end diverges from the germline sequence, so it may reflect a read error. V and J are TRBV4-3 and TRBJ1-2; unclear D gene. Germline CDR1 reads LGHNA; CDR2 reads YSLEER. This CDR3 is 12 amino acids long. CDR3 sequence reads: CASSQDPVKRVF. DNA of the CDR3: TGCGCCAGCAGCCAAGATCCTGTAAAGCGGGTTTTC.

The gene calls are TRBV27 and TRBJ1-2; TRBD1 matches 7 bases. V gave up 5 bases and J gave up 7 bases; unmatched junction bases: 7. The CDR3 consists of 13 residues. Germline assignment: CDR1 MNHEY and CDR2 SMNVEV (reference sequence). CDR3 region: CASSPGQRIGYTF. Written as DNA, the CDR3 is TGTGCCAGCAGTCCGGGACAGCGGATTGGCTACACCTTC.

This chain links TRBV28 with TRBJ1-3; possible D gene TRBD1, 5 bases. Germline CDR1 MDHEN, CDR2 SYDVKM. CDR3 length equals 18 residues. The V gene lost 2 bases and the J gene lost 1 base, with 18 bases spanning the gap. The DNA for the CDR3 is TGTGCCAGCAGTTTAAGGGTGGGGGGGTACAGGTCTGGAAACACCATATATTTT. Protein sequence: CASSLRVGGYRSGNTIYF.

The V and J genes are TRBV30 and TRBJ2-3; 7 positions match TRBD1. The germline gives CDR1 GTSNPN, CDR2 SVGIG (reference sequence). This CDR3 has 17 amino acids. V was pared by 1 base and J by 3 bases, with 13 bases of the junction left unmatched. The CDR3 spells CAWSGWDSRSGTDTQYF. DNA of the CDR3: TGTGCCTGGAGTGGGTGGGACAGCCGTTCTGGTACAGATACGCAGTATTTT. Variable domain in full (rest from reference TRBV30 and TRBJ2-3): SQTIHQWPATLVQPVGSPLSLECTVEGTSNPNLYWYRQAAGRGLQLLFYSVGIGQISSEVPQNLSASRPQDRQFILSSKKLLLSDSGFYLCAWSGWDSRSGTDTQYFGPGTRLTVL.

The chain carries TRBV6-5 and TRBJ1-5; 8 nucleotides align to TRBD1. Trimming removed 6 bases from V and 6 bases from J; junction bases left unmatched: 10. The CDR3 runs 15 residues. Germline lookup yields CDR1 MNHEY and CDR2 SVGAGI. CDR3 DNA: TGTGCCAGCAGCACCGGGACAGGAGCTTCTCAGCCCCAGCATTTT. It encodes CASSTGTGASQPQHF.

The chain uses TRBV5-6 and TRBJ2-2; maybe TRBD2 (6 bases). The CDR3 consists of 15 residues. V lost 7 bases and J 6 bases, leaving 19 bases between the germline ends. The germline V gene has CDR1 SGHDT and CDR2 YYEEEE. DNA of the CDR3: TGTGCCAGCTGTCTAGCCTCGGGGGACGCCGGGGAGCTGTTTTTT. Protein product: CASCLASGDAGELFF. The full variable domain, rest sourced from reference TRBV5-6 and TRBJ2-2, is DAGVTQSPTHLIKTRGQQVTLRCSPKSGHDTVSWYQQALGQGPQFIFQYYEEEERQRGNFPDRFSGHQFPNYSSELNVNALLLGDSALYLCASCLASGDAGELFFGEGSRLTVL.

The rearrangement links TRBV9 to TRBJ1-3; D unresolved. The CDR3 totals 15 residues. From germline, CDR1 is SGDLS and CDR2 YYNGEE. Trimming removed 4 bases from V and 4 bases from J, with 15 bases in between. The CDR3 protein is CASSSAGMLGNTIYF. In DNA, the CDR3 is TGTGCCAGCAGCAGTGCCGGGATGTTGGGAAACACCATATATTTT.

The DNA for the CDR3 is TGCGCCAGCAGCTTGGCCACTAGGGTCACTGAAGCTTTCTTT. Its protein product is CASSLATRVTEAFF. The V gene is TRBV5-1, the J gene TRBJ1-1; D is uncertain. There are 14 residues in the CDR3. With 0 bases removed from V and 4 bases from J, the gap between germline ends came to 10 bases. Germline values: CDR1 SGHRS, CDR2 YFSETQ.